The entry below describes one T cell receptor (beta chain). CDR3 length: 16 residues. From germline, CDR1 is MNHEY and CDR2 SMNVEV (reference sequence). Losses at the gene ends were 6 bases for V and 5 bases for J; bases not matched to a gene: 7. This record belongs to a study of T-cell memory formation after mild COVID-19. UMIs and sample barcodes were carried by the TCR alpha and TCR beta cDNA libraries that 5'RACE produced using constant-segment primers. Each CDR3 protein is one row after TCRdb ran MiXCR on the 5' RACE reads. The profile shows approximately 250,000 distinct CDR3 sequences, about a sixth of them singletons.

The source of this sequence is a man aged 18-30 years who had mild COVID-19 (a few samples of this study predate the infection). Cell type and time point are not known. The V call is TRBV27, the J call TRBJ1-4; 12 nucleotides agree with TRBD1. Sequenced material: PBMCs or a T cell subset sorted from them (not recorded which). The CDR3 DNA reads TGTGCCAGCAGGCGTCCGGGACAGGGGGCGAATGAAAAACTGTTTTTT. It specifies CASRRPGQGANEKLFF.